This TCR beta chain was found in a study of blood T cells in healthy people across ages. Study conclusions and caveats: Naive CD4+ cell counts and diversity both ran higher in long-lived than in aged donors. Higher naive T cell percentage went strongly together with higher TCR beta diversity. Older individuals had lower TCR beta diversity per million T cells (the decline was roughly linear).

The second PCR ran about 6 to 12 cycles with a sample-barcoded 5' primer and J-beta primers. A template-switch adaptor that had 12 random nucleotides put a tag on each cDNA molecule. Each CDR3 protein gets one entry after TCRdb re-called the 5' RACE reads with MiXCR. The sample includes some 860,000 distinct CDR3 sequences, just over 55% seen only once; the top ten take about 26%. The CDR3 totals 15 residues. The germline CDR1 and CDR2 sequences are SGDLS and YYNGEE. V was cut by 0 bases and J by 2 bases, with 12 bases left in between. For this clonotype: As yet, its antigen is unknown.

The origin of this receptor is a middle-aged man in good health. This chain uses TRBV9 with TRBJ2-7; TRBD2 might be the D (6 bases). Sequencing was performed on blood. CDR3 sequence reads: CASSVASGPTYEQYF. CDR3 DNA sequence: TGTGCCAGCAGCGTAGCAAGCGGGCCTACCTACGAGCAGTACTTC.